Described below is a single T cell receptor (beta chain) sequence and its context. Its antigen is still unknown. The data belong to a study of glioma-infiltrating T cells. Study as a whole: WHO grade II oligodendrogliomas or astrocytomas, plus non-recurrent WHO grade IV glioblastomas, were sampled. Overall study results and limits: Shared blood CDR3 signature motifs marked patients with low tissue-blood divergence.

Amplification of TCR alpha and beta CDR3 regions from RNA used iRepertoire nested multiplex PCR. TCRdb reprocessed the multiplex PCR reads via MiXCR and lists one record per CDR3 protein. The sample shows approximately 400,000 distinct CDR3 sequences, less than 50% of them seen only once. The V end lost 8 bases, the J end lost 0 bases, and 11 bases lay between the germline ends. From germline, CDR1 is MDHEN and CDR2 SYDVKM. CDR3 length: 14 residues. The chain uses TRBV28 and TRBJ2-4; D could derive from TRBD1 or TRBD2 (5 bases each). This sequence was found in a human donor with low-grade glioma or glioblastoma, undergoing nonglioma brain surgery, or in good health (not recorded which). The material sequenced was glioma tissue, nonneoplastic brain tissue, or PBMCs (not recorded which). The CDR3 loop is CASRDGVAKNIQYF. The CDR3 nucleotides are TGTGCCAGCCGGGACGGAGTAGCCAAAAACATTCAGTACTTC.